The 27 T cell receptor beta chains below were found in one sample sequenced in a study of CD8 T cells in ankylosing spondylitis. TCRdb processed the 5' RACE reads anew with MiXCR; each CDR3 protein has one entry. Here the sample spans about 400,000 distinct CDR3 sequences, 20% to 25% being singletons. Source material: blood, either unsorted or a sorted T cell fraction (not recorded which). The receptors were gathered from a male donor with ankylosing spondylitis or in good health (not recorded which).

This clonotype was counted only a few times. The V gene is TRBV12-3 or TRBV12-4, the J gene TRBJ1-1; weak D call: TRBD1 (6 bases). The CDR3 contains 14 residues. Deletions cut 4 bases from V and 8 bases from J, with 17 bases between. This CDR3 reads CASSSSATGVEAFF. Here the CDR3 DNA reads TGTGCCAGCAGTTCCTCCGCGACAGGAGTCGAAGCTTTCTTT.

This clonotype was picked up a small number of times. V gene TRBV5-1 combines with J gene TRBJ2-5; D unresolved. Trimming left V 4 bases short and J 3 bases short, with 7 bases between. Looked up from germline, CDR1 is SGHRS and CDR2 is YFSETQ. The CDR3 covers 12 residues. The CDR3 DNA is TGCGCCAGCAGCCCTGACGAAGAGACCCAGTACTTC. Protein product: CASSPDEETQYF.

The chain couples TRBV10-3 to TRBJ2-1; 11 positions agree with TRBD1. The trim removed 5 bases at V and 8 bases at J, leaving 11 bases unmatched. CDR1 and CDR2 from the germline V gene are ENHRY and SYGVKD. The CDR3 consists of 16 residues. The CDR3 is CAISRGMGQGVHEQFF. In nucleotides, the CDR3 is TGTGCCATCAGTAGAGGAATGGGACAGGGGGTGCATGAGCAGTTCTTC.

The V gene is TRBV20-1, the J gene TRBJ2-7; no firm D call. Germline CDR1 reads DFQATT; CDR2 reads SNEGSKA (reference sequence). The CDR3 is made up of 11 amino acids. The V end was cut by 6 bases, the J end by 2 bases, with 8 bases between. The CDR3 DNA reads TGCAGTGCCGACGCGCCCTACGAGCAGTACTTC. Protein: CSADAPYEQYF.

V is TRBV5-1 and J is TRBJ1-1; D is uncertain. CDR3 length: 12 amino acids. Germline V gene data show CDR1 as SGHRS and CDR2 as YFSETQ. V was shortened by 0 bases and J by 5 bases, with 5 bases between the two germline ends. The CDR3 region is CASSLGQTEAFF. CDR3 DNA sequence: TGCGCCAGCAGCTTGGGGCAGACTGAAGCTTTCTTT.

This clonotype was seen repeatedly, ten times or more. The V call is TRBV12-3 or TRBV12-4, the J call TRBJ2-3; D gene unclear. The CDR3 sequence is 13 residues long. Trimming removed 4 bases at V and 3 bases at J, with 8 bases between. The CDR3 loop is CASSSDGTDTQYF. The CDR3, as DNA: TGTGCCAGCAGTTCCGACGGTACAGATACGCAGTATTTT.

The genes are TRBV9 and TRBJ2-5, with D perhaps being TRBD1 or TRBD2 (6 bases each). Looked up from germline, CDR1 is SGDLS and CDR2 is YYNGEE. The length of the CDR3 is 17 residues. The V end lost 3 bases, the J end lost 2 bases, and 20 bases lay between the germline ends. CDR3: CASSAGASTFLQETQYF. The CDR3 region has the DNA TGTGCCAGCAGCGCGGGGGCTTCAACATTTCTTCAAGAGACCCAGTACTTC.

This clonotype was observed a handful of times. Written as DNA, the CDR3 is TGTGCCAGCAGCACCGGGTCCTACGACTACGAGCAGTACTTC. Translation gives CASSTGSYDYEQYF. The chain links TRBV11-2 to TRBJ2-7; the D is unclear. Trimming removed 5 bases at V and 3 bases at J, with 14 bases between. Per germline, CDR1 SGHAT and CDR2 FQNNGV. This CDR3 comprises 14 residues.

The chain carries TRBV20-1 and TRBJ2-1; the D call may be TRBD1 or TRBD2 (6 bases each). Germline CDR1 is DFQATT and CDR2 is SNEGSKA (reference sequence). This CDR3 is built from 13 residues. V shed 3 bases and J shed 3 bases, with 9 bases lying between them. CDR3 nucleotide sequence: TGCAGTGCTAGCGGGGGCCTCTACAATGAGCAGTTCTTC. Translation: CSASGGLYNEQFF.

This clonotype appeared many times. The CDR3 loop reads CASSFGGGQPQHF. Here the CDR3 DNA reads TGTGCCAGCAGTTTTGGGGGGGGTCAGCCCCAGCATTTT. The V and J genes are TRBV12-3 or TRBV12-4 and TRBJ1-5, with D possibly being TRBD1 (5 bases). CDR3 length equals 13 residues. Trimming shortened V by 3 bases and J by 6 bases, and 9 bases separated the two germline ends.

The chain carries TRBV29-1 and TRBJ1-2, with D unclear. The CDR3 contains 11 residues. The V gene's germline CDR1 is SQVTM and CDR2 ANQGSEA. V was cut by 4 bases and J by 6 bases, with 9 bases left in between. The CDR3 DNA reads as TGCAGCGTTGCTCAGGCTGATGGCTACACCTTC. Translated: CSVAQADGYTF.

This clonotype was seen a few times. The chain has TRBV12-3 or TRBV12-4 and TRBJ2-3; 13 bases match TRBD2. The V and J ends lost 5 bases and 1 base, in that order; junction bases with no gene match: 3. The CDR3 is 16 amino acids. The CDR3 bases are TGTGCCAGCAGTCCCGGACTAGCGGGGGGCACAGATACGCAGTATTTT. This codes for CASSPGLAGGTDTQYF.

The chain links TRBV24-1 to TRBJ1-1; TRBD1 might be the D (5 bases). V was clipped by 9 bases and J by 1 base, with 11 bases between them. The germline V gene has CDR1 KGHDR and CDR2 SFDVKD. The CDR3 runs to 13 residues. The CDR3 coding sequence is TGTGCCACCGGTGCGGGGGGGAACACTGAAGCTTTCTTT. It translates to CATGAGGNTEAFF.

The chain carries TRBV29-1 and TRBJ2-3, with 7 bases fitting TRBD1. V gave up 3 bases and J gave up 4 bases; unmatched junction bases: 7. Germline V gives CDR1 SQVTM, CDR2 ANQGSEA. There are 14 residues in the CDR3. CDR3 nucleotides: TGCAGCGTTGAGCCAGGGGGTCCCCCAGATACGCAGTATTTT. Residues: CSVEPGGPPDTQYF.

This clonotype was counted a few times. The chain links TRBV12-3 or TRBV12-4 to TRBJ2-1, with TRBD1 as a possible D gene (6 bases). V was shortened by 1 base and J by 6 bases, with 16 bases between the two germline ends. The CDR3 spans 16 residues. This CDR3 reads CASSLVLGAQANEQFF. In DNA, the CDR3 is TGTGCCAGCAGTTTAGTCCTGGGGGCGCAGGCCAATGAGCAGTTCTTC.

This clonotype has more than one count but fewer than ten. This chain joins TRBV7-3 and TRBJ1-3; 7 bases line up with TRBD1. Germline V gene sequence: CDR1 SGHTA, CDR2 FQGTGA. CDR3 length equals 15 residues. V lost 7 bases to trimming and J lost 0 bases; unmatched junction nucleotides: 6. As DNA, the CDR3 is TGTGCCAGCATGAGGGACAGACCCTCTGGAAACACCATATATTTT. This sequence encodes CASMRDRPSGNTIYF.

This clonotype was detected only a few times. The chain recombines TRBV5-6 with TRBJ2-2; D remains unclear. The germline CDR1 and CDR2 sequences are SGHDT and YYEEEE. This CDR3 spans 14 amino acids. The ends were cut back, 5 bases at V and 5 bases at J, with 13 bases in the middle. The CDR3 is CASRGGQNTGELFF. As DNA, the CDR3 is TGTGCCAGCAGGGGTGGCCAAAATACCGGGGAGCTGTTTTTT.

The J gene is TRBJ2-4, the V gene TRBV20-1; TRBD1 matches 8 bases. The V segment lost 0 bases and the J segment 6 bases; nucleotides outside the gene matches: 7. The CDR3 consists of 15 residues. CDR1 is DFQATT, CDR2 SNEGSKA, per germline (reference sequence). CDR3 amino acids: CSARDLTGVLNIQYF. In DNA form, the CDR3 reads TGCAGTGCTAGAGATCTGACAGGGGTTTTAAACATTCAGTACTTC.

J is TRBJ2-7 and V is TRBV29-1; 9 positions match TRBD1. V lost 3 bases, J lost 11 bases, and 8 bases stayed unmatched. The CDR3 contains 12 residues. Germline-derived CDR1 and CDR2 are SQVTM and ANQGSEA. CDR3 bases: TGCAGCGTTGAGGGGGACAGGGACGGGGAGTACTTC. It translates to CSVEGDRDGEYF.

This clonotype was picked up a small number of times. V gene TRBV11-2 combines with J gene TRBJ2-1; the D gene could be TRBD1 or TRBD2 (5 bases each). The CDR3 extends over 15 amino acids. The V end was cut by 6 bases, the J end by 7 bases, with 19 bases between. Germline loops: CDR1 SGHAT, CDR2 FQNNGV. The CDR3 loop reads CASRPRGAQGNEQFF. The CDR3 region has the DNA TGTGCCAGCAGACCCCGAGGGGCGCAAGGGAATGAGCAGTTCTTC.

The chain couples TRBV7-9 to TRBJ2-7, with TRBD2 matching over 12 bases. Germline CDR1 and CDR2: SEHNR and FQNEAQ (reference sequence). Trimming at V came to 1 base and at J to 10 bases, leaving 5 bases not matched to a gene. This CDR3 has 14 amino acids. DNA of the CDR3: TGTGCCAGCAGCTTAGAGACTAGCGGGGGATTACAGTACTTC. It is translated as CASSLETSGGLQYF.

This clonotype has more than one count but fewer than ten. The genes are TRBV10-3 and TRBJ2-3, with a possible D match to TRBD1 (5 bases). The CDR3 totals 13 residues. Per germline, CDR1 ENHRY and CDR2 SYGVKD. The V end was cut by 6 bases, the J end by 5 bases, with 12 bases between. CDR3 nucleotide sequence: TGTGCCATCAGGGGGCCAGGCGAAGATACGCAGTATTTT. It codes for CAIRGPGEDTQYF.

This clonotype was counted many times. The genes are TRBV12-3 or TRBV12-4 and TRBJ1-6; 7 nucleotides agree with TRBD1. After removal of 3 bases from V and 8 bases from J, the junction contained 4 bases not matched to a gene. The CDR3 runs 14 residues. CDR3 sequence reads: CASSLGTADSPLHF. CDR3 DNA sequence: TGTGCCAGCAGTTTGGGGACAGCCGATTCACCCCTCCACTTT.

This clonotype was found a few times. The chain carries TRBV5-6 and TRBJ2-7; TRBD1 matches at 7 bases. From germline, CDR1 is SGHDT and CDR2 YYEEEE. V trimming: 4 bases; J trimming: 5 bases; junction bases outside the gene matches: 6. The length of the CDR3 is 13 residues. CDR3 bases: TGTGCCAGCAGCCAGGGACAGCTTAACGAGCAGTACTTC. This encodes CASSQGQLNEQYF.

This clonotype was picked up a small number of times. CDR3 loop: CASSLLESYNEQFF. The CDR3 nucleotides read TGTGCCAGCAGTTTATTGGAATCCTACAATGAGCAGTTCTTC. The rearrangement uses TRBV12-3 or TRBV12-4 and TRBJ2-1, with D unresolved. CDR3 size: 14 residues. V lost 2 bases and J lost 1, with 6 bases in between.

The chain has TRBV6-5 and TRBJ2-2, with 7 bases aligning to TRBD1. The V gene end was trimmed by 4 bases and the J gene end by 4 bases; junction bases not matched to a gene: 6. The CDR3 is made up of 15 amino acids. Germline V gene lookup returns CDR1 MNHEY and CDR2 SVGAGI. For the CDR3, the DNA is TGTGCCAGCAGTTCAGCCGGGACAGCCACCGGGGAGCTGTTTTTT. Translated: CASSSAGTATGELFF.

The V gene is TRBV10-2, the J gene TRBJ2-3, with D perhaps TRBD1 (6 bases). The germline gives CDR1 WSHSY, CDR2 SAAADI. The CDR3 contains 15 residues. Trimming took off 10 bases at V and 2 bases at J, with 19 bases between the two ends. The CDR3 reads CATLRTDLYTDTQYF. The CDR3 coding sequence is TGCGCCACCCTCAGGACAGACCTTTACACAGATACGCAGTATTTT.